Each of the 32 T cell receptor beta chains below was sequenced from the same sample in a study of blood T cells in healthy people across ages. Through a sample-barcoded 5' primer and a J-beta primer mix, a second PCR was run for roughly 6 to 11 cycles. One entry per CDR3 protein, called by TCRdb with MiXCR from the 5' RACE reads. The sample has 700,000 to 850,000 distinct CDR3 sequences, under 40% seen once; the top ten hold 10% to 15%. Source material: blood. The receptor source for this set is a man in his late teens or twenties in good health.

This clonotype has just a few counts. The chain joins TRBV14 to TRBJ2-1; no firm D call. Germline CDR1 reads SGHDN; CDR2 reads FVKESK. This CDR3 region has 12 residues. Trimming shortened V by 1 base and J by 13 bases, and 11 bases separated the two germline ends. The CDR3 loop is CASSQVQREQFF. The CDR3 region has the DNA TGTGCCAGCAGCCAAGTCCAGAGAGAACAGTTCTTC.

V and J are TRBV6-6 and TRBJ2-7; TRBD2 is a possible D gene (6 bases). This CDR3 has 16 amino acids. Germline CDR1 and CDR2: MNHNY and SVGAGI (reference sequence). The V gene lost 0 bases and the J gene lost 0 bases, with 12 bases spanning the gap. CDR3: CASSYSGGTSSYEQYF. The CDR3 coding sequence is TGTGCCAGCAGTTACTCGGGGGGTACTAGCTCCTACGAGCAGTACTTC.

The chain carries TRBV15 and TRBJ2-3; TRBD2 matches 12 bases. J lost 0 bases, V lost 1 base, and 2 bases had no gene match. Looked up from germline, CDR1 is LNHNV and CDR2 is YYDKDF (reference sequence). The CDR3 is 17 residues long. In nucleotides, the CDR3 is TGTGCCACCAGCAGAGCACTAGCGGGGGGCAGCACAGATACGCAGTATTTT. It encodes CATSRALAGGSTDTQYF. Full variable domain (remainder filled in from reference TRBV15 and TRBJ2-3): DAMVIQNPRYQVTQFGKPVTLSCSQTLNHNVMYWYQQKSSQAPKLLFHYYDKDFNNEADTPDNFQSRRPNTSFCFLDIRSPGLGDTAMYLCATSRALAGGSTDTQYFGPGTRLTVL.

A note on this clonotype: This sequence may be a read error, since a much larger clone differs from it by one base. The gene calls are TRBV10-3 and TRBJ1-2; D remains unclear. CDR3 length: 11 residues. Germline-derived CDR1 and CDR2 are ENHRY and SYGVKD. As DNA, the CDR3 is TGTGCCATCAGTGAGGCCTATGACTACACCTTC. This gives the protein CAISEAYDYTF.

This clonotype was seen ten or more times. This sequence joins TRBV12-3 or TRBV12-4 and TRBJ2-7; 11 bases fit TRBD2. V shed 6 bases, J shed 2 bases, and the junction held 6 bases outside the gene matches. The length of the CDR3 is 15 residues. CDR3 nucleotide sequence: TGTGCCAGCAGACCCGGACTAGCGGGCACCTACGAGCAGTACTTC. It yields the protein CASRPGLAGTYEQYF.

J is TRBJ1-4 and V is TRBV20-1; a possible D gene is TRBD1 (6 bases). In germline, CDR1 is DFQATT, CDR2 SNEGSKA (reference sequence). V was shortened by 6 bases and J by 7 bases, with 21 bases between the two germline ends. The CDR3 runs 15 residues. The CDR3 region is CSAKNYKGGGEKLFF. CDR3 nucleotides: TGCAGTGCCAAGAACTATAAGGGGGGGGGTGAAAAACTGTTTTTT.

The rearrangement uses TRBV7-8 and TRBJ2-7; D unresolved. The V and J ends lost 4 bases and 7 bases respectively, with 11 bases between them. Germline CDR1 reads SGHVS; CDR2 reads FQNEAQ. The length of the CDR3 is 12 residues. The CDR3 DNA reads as TGTGCCAGCAGCTACCCGTCTCGGGAGCAGTACTTC. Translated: CASSYPSREQYF. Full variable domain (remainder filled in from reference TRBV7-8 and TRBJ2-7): GAGVSQSPRYKVAKRGQDVALRCDPISGHVSLFWYQQALGQGPEFLTYFQNEAQLDKSGLPSDRFFAERPEGSVSTLKIQRTQQEDSAVYLCASSYPSREQYFGPGTRLTVT.

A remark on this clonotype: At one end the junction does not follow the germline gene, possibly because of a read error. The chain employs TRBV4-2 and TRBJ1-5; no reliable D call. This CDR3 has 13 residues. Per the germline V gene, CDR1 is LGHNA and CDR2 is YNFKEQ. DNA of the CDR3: TGTGCCAGCAACCAAACGCGCGGGCAGCCCCAGCATTTT. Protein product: CASNQTRGQPQHF.

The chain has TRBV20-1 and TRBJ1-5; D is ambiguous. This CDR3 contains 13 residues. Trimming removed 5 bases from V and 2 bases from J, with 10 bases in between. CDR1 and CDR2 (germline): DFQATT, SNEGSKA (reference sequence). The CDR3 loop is CSAFPAGNQPQHF. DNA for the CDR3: TGCAGTGCTTTCCCAGCAGGCAATCAGCCCCAGCATTTT.

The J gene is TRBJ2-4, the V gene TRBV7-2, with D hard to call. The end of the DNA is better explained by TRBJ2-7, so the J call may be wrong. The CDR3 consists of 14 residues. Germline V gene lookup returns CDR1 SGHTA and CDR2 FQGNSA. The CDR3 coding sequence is TGTGCCAGCAGTAAGGGCCTCCCAGGTGGCGAGCAGTACTTC. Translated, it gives CASSKGLPGGEQYF.

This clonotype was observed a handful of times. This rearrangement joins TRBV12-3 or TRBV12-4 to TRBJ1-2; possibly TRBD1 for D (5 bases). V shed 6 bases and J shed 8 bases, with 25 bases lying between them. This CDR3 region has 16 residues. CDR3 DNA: TGTGCCAGCAGAATCGGCGACAGTCTAGGTTTGAGGGGCTACACCTTC. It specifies CASRIGDSLGLRGYTF.

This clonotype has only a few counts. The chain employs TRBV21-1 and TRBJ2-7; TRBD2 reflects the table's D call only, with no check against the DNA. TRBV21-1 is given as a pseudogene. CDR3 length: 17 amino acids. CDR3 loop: CASSLPGLAGGSYEQYF. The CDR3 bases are TGTGCCAGCAGCTTACCGGGACTAGCGGGGGGCTCCTACGAGCAGTACTTC.

As DNA, the CDR3 is TGTGCCAGCAGACGACTAGCGGGGAGCGGCACAGATACGCAGTATTTT. Protein: CASRRLAGSGTDTQYF. The gene calls are TRBV12-3 or TRBV12-4 and TRBJ2-3; 11 bases line up with TRBD2. The CDR3 extends over 16 amino acids. After removal of 6 bases from V and 1 base from J, the junction contained 6 bases not matched to a gene.

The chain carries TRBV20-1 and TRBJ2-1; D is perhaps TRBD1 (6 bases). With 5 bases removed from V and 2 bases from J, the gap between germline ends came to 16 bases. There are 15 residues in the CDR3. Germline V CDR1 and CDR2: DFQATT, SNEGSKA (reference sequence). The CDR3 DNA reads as TGCAGTGCTGCCCCAGGGGACCCAACCTACAATGAGCAGTTCTTC. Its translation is CSAAPGDPTYNEQFF.

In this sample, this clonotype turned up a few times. This CDR3 reads CASSLNRGFYTF. CDR3 nucleotide sequence: TGTGCCAGCAGCTTAAACAGGGGATTCTACACCTTC. The gene calls are TRBV7-2 and TRBJ1-2; TRBD1 aligns across 7 bases. With 2 bases clipped from V and 10 bases from J, the junction kept 4 bases outside the gene matches. This CDR3 region has 12 residues. Germline lookup yields CDR1 SGHTA and CDR2 FQGNSA.

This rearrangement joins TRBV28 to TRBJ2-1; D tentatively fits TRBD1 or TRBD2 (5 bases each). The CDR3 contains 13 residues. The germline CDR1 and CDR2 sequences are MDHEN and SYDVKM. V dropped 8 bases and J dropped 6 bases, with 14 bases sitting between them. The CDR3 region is CASRRQGVNEQFF. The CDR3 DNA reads TGTGCCAGCCGGAGGCAGGGTGTCAATGAGCAGTTCTTC. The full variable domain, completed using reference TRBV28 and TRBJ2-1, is DVKVTQSSRYLVKRTGEKVFLECVQDMDHENMFWYRQDPGLGLRLIYFSYDVKMKEKGDIPEGYSVSREKKERFSLILESASTNQTSMYLCASRRQGVNEQFFGPGTRLTVL.

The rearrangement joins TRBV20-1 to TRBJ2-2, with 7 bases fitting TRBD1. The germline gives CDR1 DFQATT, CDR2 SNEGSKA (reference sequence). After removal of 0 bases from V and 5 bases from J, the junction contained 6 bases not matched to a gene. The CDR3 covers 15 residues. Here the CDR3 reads CSARDTGVGTGELFF. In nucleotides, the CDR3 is TGCAGTGCTAGAGATACAGGGGTTGGGACCGGGGAGCTGTTTTTT.

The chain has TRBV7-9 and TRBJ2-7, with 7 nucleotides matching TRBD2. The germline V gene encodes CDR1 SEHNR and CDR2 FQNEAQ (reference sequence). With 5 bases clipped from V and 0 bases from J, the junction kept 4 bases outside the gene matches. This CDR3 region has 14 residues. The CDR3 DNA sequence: TGTGCCAGCAGCCCGGAGCGGGACTCCTACGAGCAGTACTTC. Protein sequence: CASSPERDSYEQYF.

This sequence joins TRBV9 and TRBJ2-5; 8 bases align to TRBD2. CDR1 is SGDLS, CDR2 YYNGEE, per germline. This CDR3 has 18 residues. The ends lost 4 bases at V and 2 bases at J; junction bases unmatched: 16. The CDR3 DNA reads TGTGCCAGCAGCCTTACGGGGGCGGGGGGCACGATTCAAGAGACCCAGTACTTC. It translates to CASSLTGAGGTIQETQYF.

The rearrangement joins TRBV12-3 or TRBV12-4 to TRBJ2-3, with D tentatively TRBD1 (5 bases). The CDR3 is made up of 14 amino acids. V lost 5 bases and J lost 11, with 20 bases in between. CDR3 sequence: CASSVGVPADVQYF. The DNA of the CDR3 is TGTGCCAGCAGTGTAGGGGTGCCGGCAGATGTGCAGTATTTT.

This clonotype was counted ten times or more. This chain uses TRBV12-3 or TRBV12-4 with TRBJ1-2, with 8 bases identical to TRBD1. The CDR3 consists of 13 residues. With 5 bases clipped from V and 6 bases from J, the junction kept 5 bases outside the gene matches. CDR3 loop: CASSGGQGDGYTF. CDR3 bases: TGTGCCAGCAGTGGAGGACAGGGAGATGGCTACACCTTC.

CDR3 region: CSARSRGYYEQYF. The DNA of the CDR3 is TGCAGTGCGAGGAGTAGGGGTTACTACGAGCAGTACTTC. V usage is TRBV20-1 and J usage is TRBJ2-7; weak D call: TRBD1 (5 bases). Germline V gives CDR1 DFQATT, CDR2 SNEGSKA (reference sequence). This CDR3 spans 13 amino acids. Trimming removed 6 bases at V and 3 bases at J, with 15 bases between.

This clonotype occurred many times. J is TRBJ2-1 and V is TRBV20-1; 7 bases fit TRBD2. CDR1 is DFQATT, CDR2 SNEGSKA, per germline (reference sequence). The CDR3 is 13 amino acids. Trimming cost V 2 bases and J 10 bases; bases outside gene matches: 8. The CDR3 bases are TGCAGTGCTAGACTCCCTCTAGCGGCCGAGCAGTTCTTC. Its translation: CSARLPLAAEQFF.

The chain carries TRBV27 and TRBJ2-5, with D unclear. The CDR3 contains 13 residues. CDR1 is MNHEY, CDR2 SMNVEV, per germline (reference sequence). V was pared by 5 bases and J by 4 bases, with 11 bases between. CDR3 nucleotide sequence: TGTGCCAGCAGTGGCGGAAGTATAGAGACCCAGTACTTC. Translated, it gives CASSGGSIETQYF.

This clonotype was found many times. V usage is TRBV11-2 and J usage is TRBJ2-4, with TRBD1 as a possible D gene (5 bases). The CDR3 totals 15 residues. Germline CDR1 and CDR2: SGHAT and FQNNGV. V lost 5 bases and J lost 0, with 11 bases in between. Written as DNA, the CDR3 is TGTGCCAGCAGCCCAGGGCGGCTAGCCAAAAACATTCAGTACTTC. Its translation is CASSPGRLAKNIQYF.

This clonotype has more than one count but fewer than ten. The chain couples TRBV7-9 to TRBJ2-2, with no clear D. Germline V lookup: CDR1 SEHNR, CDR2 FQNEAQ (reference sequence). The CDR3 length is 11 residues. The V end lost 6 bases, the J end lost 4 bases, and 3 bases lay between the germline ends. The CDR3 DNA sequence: TGTGCCAGCAGACGCACCGGGGAGCTGTTTTTT. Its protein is CASRRTGELFF.

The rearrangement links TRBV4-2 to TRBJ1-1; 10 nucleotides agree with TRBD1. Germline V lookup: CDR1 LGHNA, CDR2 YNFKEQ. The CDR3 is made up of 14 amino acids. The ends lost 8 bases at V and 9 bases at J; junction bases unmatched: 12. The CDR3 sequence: CASGTGVETGKAFF. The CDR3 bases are TGTGCCAGCGGGACAGGGGTTGAAACAGGTAAAGCTTTCTTT.

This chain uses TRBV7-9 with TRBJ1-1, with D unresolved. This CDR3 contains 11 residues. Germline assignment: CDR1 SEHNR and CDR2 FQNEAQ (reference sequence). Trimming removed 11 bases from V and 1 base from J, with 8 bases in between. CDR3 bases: TGTGCCGGCTGGGGGAACACTGAAGCTTTCTTT. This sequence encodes CAGWGNTEAFF.

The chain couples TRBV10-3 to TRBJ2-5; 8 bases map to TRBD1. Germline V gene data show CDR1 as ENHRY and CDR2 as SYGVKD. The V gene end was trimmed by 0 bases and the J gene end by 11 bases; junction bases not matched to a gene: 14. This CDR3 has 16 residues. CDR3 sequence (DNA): TGTGCCATCAGTGAGTCCCCGGGACAGGCCTACAATGAGCAGTACTTC. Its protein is CAISESPGQAYNEQYF.

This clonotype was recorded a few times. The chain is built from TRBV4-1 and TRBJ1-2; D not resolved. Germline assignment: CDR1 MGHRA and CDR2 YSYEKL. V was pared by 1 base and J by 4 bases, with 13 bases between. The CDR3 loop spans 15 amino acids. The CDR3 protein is CASSQVPAGSYGYTF. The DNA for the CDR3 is TGCGCCAGCAGCCAAGTCCCGGCGGGCTCCTATGGCTACACCTTC.

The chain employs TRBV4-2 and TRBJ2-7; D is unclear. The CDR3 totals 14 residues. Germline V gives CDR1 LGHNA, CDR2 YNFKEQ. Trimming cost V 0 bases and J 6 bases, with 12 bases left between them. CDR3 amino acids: CASSQEIRAAEQYF. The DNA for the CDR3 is TGTGCCAGCAGCCAAGAGATCCGGGCGGCCGAGCAGTACTTC.

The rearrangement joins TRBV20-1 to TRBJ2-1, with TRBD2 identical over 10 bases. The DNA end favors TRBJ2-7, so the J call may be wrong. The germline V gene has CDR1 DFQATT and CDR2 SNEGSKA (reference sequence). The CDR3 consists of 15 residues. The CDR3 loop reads CSAVSSGGSYNEQYF. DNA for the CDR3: TGCAGTGCTGTTTCTAGCGGGGGCTCCTACAATGAGCAGTACTTC.